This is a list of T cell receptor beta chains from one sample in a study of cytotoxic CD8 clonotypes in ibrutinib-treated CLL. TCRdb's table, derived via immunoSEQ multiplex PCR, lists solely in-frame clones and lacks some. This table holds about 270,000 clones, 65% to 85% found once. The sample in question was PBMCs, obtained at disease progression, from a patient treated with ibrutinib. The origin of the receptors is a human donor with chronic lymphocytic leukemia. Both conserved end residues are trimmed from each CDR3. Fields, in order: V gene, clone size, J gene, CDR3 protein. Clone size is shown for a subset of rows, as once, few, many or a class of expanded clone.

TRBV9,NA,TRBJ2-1,ASSPHGNEQF
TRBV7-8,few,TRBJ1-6,ASSLAGEVRNSPLH
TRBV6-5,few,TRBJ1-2,ASSYVKWEGYT
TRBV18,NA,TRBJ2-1,ASSMGLADYNEQF
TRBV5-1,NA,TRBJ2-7,ASSLHPNSGLASYEQY
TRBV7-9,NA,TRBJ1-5,ASSFGTGYNQPQH
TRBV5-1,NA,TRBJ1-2,ASSAAQGIGGAYGYT
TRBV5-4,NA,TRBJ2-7,ASSLPWTEQY
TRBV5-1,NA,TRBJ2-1,ASSPGLAAYNEQF
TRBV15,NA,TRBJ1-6,ATSRGGQVNSPLH
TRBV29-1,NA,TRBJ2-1,SADRDRVNEQF
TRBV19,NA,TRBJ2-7,ASSGVSYEQY
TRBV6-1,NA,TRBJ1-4,ASSAYWRGRTNEKLF
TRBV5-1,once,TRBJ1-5,ASSLEGYSSQPQH
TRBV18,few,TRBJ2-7,ASSPQYGSEQY
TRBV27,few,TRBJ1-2,ASATTGSLPLGYT
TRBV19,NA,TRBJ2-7,ASTNNPGQGAYEQY
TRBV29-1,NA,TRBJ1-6,SVLEDGWNNSPLH
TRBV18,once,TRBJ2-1,ASSPAGGDEQF
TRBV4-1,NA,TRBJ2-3,ASSGTPRSTDTQY
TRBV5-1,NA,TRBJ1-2,ASSLEQGRYGYT
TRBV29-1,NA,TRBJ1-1,SVLTGNTEAF